A few counts support the clone carrying this T cell receptor beta chain. V was shortened by 6 bases and J by 6 bases, with 8 bases between the two germline ends. Germline V lookup: CDR1 SQVTM, CDR2 ANQGSEA. The CDR3 totals 11 residues. PCR employed 60 Vbeta and 13 Jbeta primers. Profiling relied on immunoSEQ multiplex PCR, and the TCRdb table lists in-frame clones only, not all of them. The sample shows 140,000 or so clones, 80% to 90% of them seen only once. This entry is derived from a study of cytomegalovirus exposure and HLA in healthy donors. The receptor comes from a woman aged 40 to 50 in good health and CMV-seropositive. Sample: PBMCs. The V call is TRBV29-1, the J call TRBJ2-2; D is unresolved. The CDR3 here is CSVTRAGELFF. CDR3 in DNA: TGCAGCGTCACTCGAGCCGGGGAGCTGTTTTTT.